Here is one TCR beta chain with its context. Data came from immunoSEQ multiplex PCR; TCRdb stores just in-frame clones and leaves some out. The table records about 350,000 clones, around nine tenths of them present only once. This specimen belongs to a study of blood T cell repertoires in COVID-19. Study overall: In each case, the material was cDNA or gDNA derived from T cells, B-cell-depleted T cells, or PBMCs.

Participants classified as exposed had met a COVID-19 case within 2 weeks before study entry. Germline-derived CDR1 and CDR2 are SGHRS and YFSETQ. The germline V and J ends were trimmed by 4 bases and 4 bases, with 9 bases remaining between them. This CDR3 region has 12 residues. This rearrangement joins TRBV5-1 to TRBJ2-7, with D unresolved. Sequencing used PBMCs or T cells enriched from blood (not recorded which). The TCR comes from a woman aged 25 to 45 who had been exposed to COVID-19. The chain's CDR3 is CASSLGMYEQYF. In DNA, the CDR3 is TGCGCCAGCAGCCTCGGTATGTACGAGCAGTACTTC.